This record looks at one T cell receptor beta chain sequence and its context. It has no known antigen specificity. The CDR3 holds 14 amino acids from the cysteine to the phenylalanine. No DNA has been recorded. CDR1 MDHEN and CDR2 SYDVKM were looked up in the germline V gene. The sample is drawn from a study of CXCR3-negative and CXCR3-positive naive CD8 T cells (dated by TCRdb to the late 2010s). Regarding the study in general: About 150 million TRB reads were obtained in total, roughly 1.5 +/- 0.3 million reads per library. Diversity and physicochemical repertoire analyses were performed on 11 donors pooled from two independent experiments. TRBV-TRBJ cluster analysis included naive subsets from about five donors and memory cells from 3 donors. The paper as a whole reports these results and caveats: Because surface CD5, which has been linked to self-reactivity in mice, was comparable between naive subsets, TCR interaction strength was also inferred from TRB CDR3 physicochemical properties. Naive CXCR3-negative and CXCR3-positive cells from the same donor showed similar TRBV-TRBJ usage, whereas memory cells showed distinct patterns. Compared with CXCR3-negative naive cells, CXCR3-positive naive cells had TRB CDR3s with higher hydrophobicity (lower Kidera factor 4), lower energy, and higher strength and volume indices. Both naive subsets had comparably high repertoire diversity, while memory CD8+ T cells had much lower repertoire diversity. Freshly isolated PBMCs were used for most assays because CXCR3 expression went down partially after cryopreservation.

For each CD8+ T cell subset, flow sorting was done in triplicate, and around 300,000 cells per subset went directly into RLT lysis buffer. To exclude memory contaminants, naive CD8+ T cells were stringently defined as CD45RO-CCR7+CD27+CD95-. Using standard density gradient centrifugation, peripheral blood mononuclear cells were isolated from buffy coats. A FACSAria III was used to flow-sort naive CD8+ T cells into CXCR3-negative and CXCR3-positive populations. An RNeasy Mini Kit was used to extract total RNA from the sorted cells. Sequencing was performed on a NextSeq 550. The Human TCR Profiling Kit (MiLaboratory) was used to make UMI-labeled 5' RACE TRB cDNA libraries. The full amount of extracted RNA was used for cDNA synthesis, and the full amount of resulting cDNA was used for PCR amplification. The libraries were made side by side, with each library going through the same number of PCR cycles. Processing in the source paper ran as follows. MIGEC and MiXCR extracted about 53,000 +/- 10,000 unique UMI-labeled TRB cDNA molecules per library, requiring at least two reads per UMI. An average of approximately 40,000 +/- 10,000 functional in-frame TRB CDR3 nucleotide clonotypes without stop codons was found per library. Diversity metrics, including normalized Shannon-Wiener and Chao1, were computed in VDJtools after downsampling to 5000 UMI-labeled TRB molecules per sample. VDJtools was used to calculate clonotype-size-weighted physicochemical properties of the central five CDR3 residues, namely interaction energy, strength, volume and Kidera factor 4. With the reads reprocessed by TCRdb, a single entry stands for each CDR3 protein sequence and no DNA is reported. The V and J calls and clone size are TCRdb's, not the authors'. For this sample, the table gives 45,000 to 60,000 distinct CDR3 sequences. The top ten clones comprise 0.42% of the sample.

Source material: naive CXCR3- CD8+ T cells from blood. The cell subset or site label, read with the paper, signifies: CD45RO-CCR7+CD27+CD95- naive CD8+ T cells lacking CXCR3 (TNR3-). This receptor was obtained from a human donor in good health. Some clones in this sample may be carry-over from other donors' samples. The chain uses TRBV28 and TRBJ2-2; as DNA is missing, the TRBD1 call by TCRdb cannot be tested. CDR3 sequence: CAVPGRGATGELFF. Joined to the reference TRBV28 and TRBJ2-2 proteins, this CDR3 gives the full variable domain: DVKVTQSSRYLVKRTGEKVFLECVQDMDHENMFWYRQDPGLGLRLIYFSYDVKMKEKGDIPEGYSVSREKKERFSLILESASTNQTSMYLCAVPGRGATGELFFGEGSRLTVL.